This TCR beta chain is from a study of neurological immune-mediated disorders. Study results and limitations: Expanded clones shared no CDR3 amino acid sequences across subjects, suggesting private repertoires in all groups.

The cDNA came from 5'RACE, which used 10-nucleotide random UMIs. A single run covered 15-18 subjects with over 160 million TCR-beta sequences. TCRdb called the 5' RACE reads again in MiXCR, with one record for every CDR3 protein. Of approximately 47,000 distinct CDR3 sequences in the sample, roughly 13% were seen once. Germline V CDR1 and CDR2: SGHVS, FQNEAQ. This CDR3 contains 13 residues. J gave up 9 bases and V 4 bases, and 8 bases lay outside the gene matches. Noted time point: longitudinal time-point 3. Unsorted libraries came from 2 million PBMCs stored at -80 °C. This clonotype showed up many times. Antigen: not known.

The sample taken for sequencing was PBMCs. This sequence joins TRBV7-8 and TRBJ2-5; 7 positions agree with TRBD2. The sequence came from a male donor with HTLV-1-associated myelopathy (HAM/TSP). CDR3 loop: CASSSGVSGAQYF. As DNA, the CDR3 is TGTGCCAGCAGCTCTGGCGTGAGCGGGGCCCAGTACTTC.